Following are 4 T cell receptor beta chains from one sample sequenced in a study of cytomegalovirus exposure and HLA in healthy donors. Assay: immunoSEQ multiplex PCR; the TCRdb copy retains only in-frame clones and omits some. This sample has about 98,000 clones, with around 85% found just once. Input material: PBMCs. These receptors were taken from a woman between 25 and 40 years old in good health and CMV-seronegative.

The table lists this clone with a few counts. The V gene is TRBV19, the J gene TRBJ2-4; TRBD1 matches at 9 bases. CDR1 and CDR2 (germline): LNHDA, SQIVND (reference sequence). The CDR3 has 14 residues. V was clipped by 5 bases and J by 8 bases; unmatched bases: 7. In DNA, the CDR3 is TGTGCCAGTAGTCCAGGACAGGGGCGGCACATTCAGTACTTC. Its translation: CASSPGQGRHIQYF. The full variable domain, in which reference TRBV19 and TRBJ2-4 provide the parts outside the CDR3, is DGGITQSPKYLFRKEGQNVTLSCEQNLNHDAMYWYRQDPGQGLRLIYYSQIVNDFQKGDIAEGYSVSREKKESFPLTVTSAQKNPTAFYLCASSPGQGRHIQYFGAGTRLSVL.

The chain uses TRBV9 and TRBJ2-1, with TRBD2 matching 10 bases. CDR3 length: 15 amino acids. V shed 2 bases and J 4 bases; nucleotides not matched to a gene: 3. The germline V gene has CDR1 SGDLS and CDR2 YYNGEE. The CDR3: CASSVSGGSYNEQFF. The DNA for the CDR3 is TGTGCCAGCAGCGTTAGCGGGGGGTCATACAATGAGCAGTTCTTC.

The chain employs TRBV6-1 and TRBJ2-7; weak D call: TRBD2 (6 bases). V was trimmed by 9 bases and J by 3 bases, leaving 12 bases between them. CDR1 is MNHNS, CDR2 SASEGT, per germline. This CDR3 has 12 amino acids. This chain's CDR3 is CARGLGDYEQYF. The CDR3 nucleotides are TGTGCCAGGGGACTTGGAGACTACGAGCAGTACTTC.

The chain uses TRBV27 and TRBJ2-2; 11 bases are shared with TRBD2. The CDR3 covers 16 residues. V lost 2 bases to trimming and J lost 6 bases; unmatched junction nucleotides: 5. The V gene's germline CDR1 is MNHEY and CDR2 SMNVEV (reference sequence). This CDR3 reads CASSLVVSGRAGELFF. For the CDR3, the DNA is TGTGCCAGCAGTTTAGTTGTTAGCGGGAGGGCCGGGGAGCTGTTTTTT.